This is a list of T cell receptor beta chains from one sample in a study of identical twins. TCRdb itself ran the 5' RACE reads through MiXCR, one entry per CDR3 protein. In the table there are over 600,000 distinct CDR3 sequences, 21% of which are singletons. These data are also associated with another study on T cells expressing NK-cell markers.

Input material: PBMCs. These receptors were taken from a woman younger than 30 in good health. CDR3s include the opening cysteine and the closing phenylalanine or tryptophan. The D gene is left open where the match is weak. Rows give clone size only sometimes, using once, few, many, or a class for an expanded clone.

j_call d_call v_call clone_size cdr3_nt cdr3_aa
TRBJ2-7 . TRBV7-6 . TGTGCCAGCAGCCCCTGGATCGTCGGGATCTCCTACGAGCAGTACTTC CASSPWIVGISYEQYF
TRBJ2-3 TRBD1 TRBV24-1 many TGTGCCACCAGTGATACCAGGGGGACCGATACGCAGTATTTT CATSDTRGTDTQYF
TRBJ2-7 . TRBV7-6 . TGTGCCAGCAGCTTAGGTACAGCGCTCTACGAGCAGTACTTC CASSLGTALYEQYF
TRBJ2-1 TRBD2 TRBV20-1 few TGCAGTGCTAGCTCCGCGACTAGCGAAAGCTACAATGAGCAGTTCTTC CSASSATSESYNEQFF
TRBJ2-1 . TRBV10-3 few TGTGCCATCAGTGAGTCAAGTAGCAATGAGCAGTTCTTC CAISESSSNEQFF
TRBJ1-5 . TRBV7-8 . TGTGCCAGCAGCTGGGGTCAGGGGAATCAGCCCCAGCATTTT CASSWGQGNQPQHF
TRBJ2-5 . TRBV30 . TGTGCCTGGAGTGCGCTGGGGGAGACCCAGTACTTC CAWSALGETQYF
TRBJ2-2 TRBD2 TRBV12-3/TRBV12-4 many TGTGCCAGCAGTCTGCCGGGACTAGCGCGTCGGCAGCTGTTTTTT CASSLPGLARRQLFF
TRBJ2-7 TRBD2 TRBV20-1 few TGCAGCGCCTTTTCGGCAACTAGCGGGGTAACCTACGAGCAGTACTTC CSAFSATSGVTYEQYF
TRBJ2-7 TRBD2 TRBV20-1 . TGCAGTGCTAGAGATCCTAGCGGGGGGGCATGGGGGCAGTACTTC CSARDPSGGAWGQYF
TRBJ1-4 . TRBV20-1 . TGCAGTGCTAGGAACAGGGCAGCAACTAATGAAAAACTGTTTTTT CSARNRAATNEKLFF
TRBJ2-7 . TRBV6-1 few TGTGCCAGCTCACCCCTCGGGGGCGGTACGTACGAGCAGTACTTC CASSPLGGGTYEQYF
TRBJ2-7 . TRBV20-1 . TGCAGTGGGAATTCGCCGGGTGGAAACGAGCAGTACTTC CSGNSPGGNEQYF
TRBJ1-2 TRBD1 TRBV20-1 . TGCAGTGCAAACGACAGGGGAGGAAACTATGGCTACACCTTC CSANDRGGNYGYTF
TRBJ2-7 . TRBV4-3 few TGCGCCAGCAGCCAAGAGAATCACATCTCCTACGAGCAGTACTTC CASSQENHISYEQYF
TRBJ1-2 . TRBV2 . TGTGCCAGCAGAGACCTCAGGGGCCCCTATGGCTACACCTTC CASRDLRGPYGYTF